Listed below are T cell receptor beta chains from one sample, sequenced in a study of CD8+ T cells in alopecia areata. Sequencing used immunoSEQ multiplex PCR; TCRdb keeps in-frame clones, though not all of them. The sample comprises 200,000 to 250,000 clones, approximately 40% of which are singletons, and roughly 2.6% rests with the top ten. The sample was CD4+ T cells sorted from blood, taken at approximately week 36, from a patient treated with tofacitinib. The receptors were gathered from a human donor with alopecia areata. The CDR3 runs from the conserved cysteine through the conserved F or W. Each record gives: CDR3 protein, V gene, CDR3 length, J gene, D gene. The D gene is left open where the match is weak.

CSAGVAGVTDTQYF,TRBV29-1,14,TRBJ2-3,TRBD2
CASTERINQPQHF,TRBV28,13,TRBJ1-5,-
CAWSFTLRGDTQYF,TRBV30,14,TRBJ2-3,-
CASSPRDKEGAPGYTF,TRBV18,16,TRBJ1-2,TRBD1
CASSFGTTDTQYF,TRBV6-5,13,TRBJ2-3,-
CASSQDYGYEQYF,TRBV4-3,13,TRBJ2-7,-
CASSLLAGVSDTQYF,TRBV9,15,TRBJ2-3,TRBD2
CASALALREGDTQYF,TRBV7-2,15,TRBJ2-3,-
CASSLGPGTSGGQETQYF,TRBV13,18,TRBJ2-5,TRBD2
CASKRETSTDTQYF,TRBV5-1,14,TRBJ2-3,TRBD2
CASSLPRQSYGYTF,TRBV28,14,TRBJ1-2,-
CASSVHPLNEQFF,TRBV9,13,TRBJ2-1,-
CAWSRLKGNQPQHF,TRBV30,14,TRBJ1-5,-
CAWRRLGFLNTEAFF,TRBV30,15,TRBJ1-1,-
CSAPGSASYNEQFF,TRBV29-1,14,TRBJ2-1,-
CSAPQGPSGTQYF,TRBV29-1,13,TRBJ2-5,-
CASSPMTGGRTDTQYF,TRBV4-1,16,TRBJ2-3,TRBD1
CSVFLPVNEKLFF,TRBV29-1,13,TRBJ1-4,-
CASSTSAVQYF,TRBV7-9,11,TRBJ2-7,-
CATSSLGQGNEQFF,TRBV15,14,TRBJ2-1,TRBD1
CASRKRQQEAQYF,TRBV2,13,TRBJ2-5,-
CASSQVGLADTGELFF,TRBV4-1,16,TRBJ2-2,TRBD2
CASSPTTDTQYF,TRBV5-1,12,TRBJ2-3,-
CASSQNLVNEQFF,TRBV7-9,13,TRBJ2-1,-
CASKRGQNNEQFF,TRBV2,13,TRBJ2-1,TRBD1
CASSPGVSSGYTF,TRBV18,13,TRBJ1-2,-
CSVAGEQLYEQYF,TRBV29-1,13,TRBJ2-7,TRBD2
CASSLTGGKNIQYF,TRBV7-8,14,TRBJ2-4,TRBD1
CASSPRGGEGEKLFF,TRBV7-2,15,TRBJ1-4,-
CASSQGSLAGPLTEQFF,TRBV14,17,TRBJ2-1,TRBD2
CAWSVGNEKLFF,TRBV30,12,TRBJ1-4,-
CASSPPDLLSGANVLTF,TRBV18,17,TRBJ2-6,-
CAWNQGERDEKLFF,TRBV30,14,TRBJ1-4,-
CASSLAGSSYNEQFF,TRBV7-2,15,TRBJ2-1,-
CASSTDRGTEAFF,TRBV7-2,13,TRBJ1-1,TRBD1
CASISEGRGNQPQHF,TRBV28,15,TRBJ1-5,-
CASSPGDRGYNEQFF,TRBV7-2,15,TRBJ2-1,TRBD1
CASSYSHGETQYF,TRBV6-5,13,TRBJ2-5,-